Presented here are 9 T cell receptor beta chains from one specimen sequenced in a study of blood T cell repertoires in COVID-19. Here immunoSEQ multiplex PCR was the method, and the copy in TCRdb shows in-frame clones only, minus some. The repertoire holds about 250,000 clones, with 87% as singletons. Sequencing used peripheral blood. All receptors come from a young man with active or convalescent COVID-19.

The chain links TRBV5-1 to TRBJ1-2; D uncertain. The CDR3 has 13 amino acids. Germline V gene sequence: CDR1 SGHRS, CDR2 YFSETQ. V lost 4 bases, J lost 1 base, and 8 bases lay in between. In nucleotides, the CDR3 is TGCGCCAGCAGCCTCCGGGATAACTATGGCTACACCTTC. Encoded protein: CASSLRDNYGYTF.

The chain is built from TRBV7-2 and TRBJ1-2; 8 nucleotides line up with TRBD1. CDR1 and CDR2 from the germline V gene are SGHTA and FQGNSA. This CDR3 is built from 13 residues. Trimming removed 5 bases from V and 7 bases from J; junction bases left unmatched: 6. Here the CDR3 DNA reads TGTGCCAGCAGCGTGGACAGGGTCGCTGGCTACACCTTC. It codes for CASSVDRVAGYTF.

The rearrangement joins TRBV5-4 to TRBJ1-2; possibly TRBD1 for D (5 bases). The CDR3 has 13 amino acids. From germline, CDR1 is SGHNT and CDR2 YYREEE (reference sequence). Trimming took off 5 bases at V and 3 bases at J, with 11 bases between the two ends. The CDR3 DNA reads TGTGCCAGCAGGTTGACAGCGGACTATGGCTACACCTTC. It translates to CASRLTADYGYTF.

In DNA form, the CDR3 reads TGTGCCAGCAGAGGCGGGGCGAATCAGCCCCAGCATTTT. This sequence encodes CASRGGANQPQHF. The chain has TRBV28 and TRBJ1-5; maybe TRBD1 (5 bases). The germline gives CDR1 MDHEN, CDR2 SYDVKM. CDR3 length: 13 amino acids. Trimming took 6 bases from V and 4 from J, leaving 10 bases between them. Full variable domain (remainder filled in from reference TRBV28 and TRBJ1-5): DVKVTQSSRYLVKRTGEKVFLECVQDMDHENMFWYRQDPGLGLRLIYFSYDVKMKEKGDIPEGYSVSREKKERFSLILESASTNQTSMYLCASRGGANQPQHFGDGTRLSIL.

The count of this clone is one. The chain is built from TRBV27 and TRBJ2-6; 9 bases are shared with TRBD1. V shed 3 bases, J shed 4 bases, and the junction held 7 bases outside the gene matches. Germline-derived CDR1 and CDR2 are MNHEY and SMNVEV (reference sequence). The length of the CDR3 is 17 residues. The CDR3 DNA follows: TGTGCCAGCAGTTTTAGACAGGGGGAGCTCGGGGCCAACGTCCTGACTTTC. This codes for CASSFRQGELGANVLTF. Using reference TRBV27 and TRBJ2-6 for the parts outside the CDR3, the full variable domain is EAQVTQNPRYLITVTGKKLTVTCSQNMNHEYMSWYRQDPGLGLRQIYYSMNVEVTDKGDVPEGYKVSRKEKRNFPLILESPSPNQTSLYFCASSFRQGELGANVLTFGAGSRLTVL.

In this sample, this clone turned up a few times. The rearrangement joins TRBV5-1 to TRBJ2-2; a weak D match, TRBD1 (6 bases). V was cut by 0 bases and J by 1 base, with 13 bases left in between. In germline, CDR1 is SGHRS, CDR2 YFSETQ. This CDR3 is built from 17 residues. The CDR3 loop is CASSLDGGIGNTGELFF. Written as DNA, the CDR3 is TGCGCCAGCAGCTTGGATGGGGGCATTGGGAACACCGGGGAGCTGTTTTTT.

V gene TRBV6-5 combines with J gene TRBJ2-7; 9 positions match TRBD1. Germline CDR1 is MNHEY and CDR2 is SVGAGI. The CDR3 is 13 residues long. V lost 3 bases and J lost 6; bases outside the gene matches: 3. CDR3 sequence reads: CASSYDRGFEQYF. In DNA, the CDR3 is TGTGCCAGCAGTTATGACAGGGGGTTCGAGCAGTACTTC.

This clone appeared a few times. This chain connects TRBV11-2 to TRBJ1-2; D is undetermined. CDR1 is SGHAT and CDR2 is FQNNGV in the germline V gene. The length of the CDR3 is 12 residues. Deletions cut 3 bases from V and 4 bases from J, with 6 bases between. The CDR3, as DNA: TGTGCCAGCAGCTTTCGGGGCTATGGCTACACCTTC. Protein sequence: CASSFRGYGYTF. Looking up the rest from reference TRBV11-2 and TRBJ1-2 gives the full variable domain: EAGVAQSPRYKIIEKRQSVAFWCNPISGHATLYWYQQILGQGPKLLIQFQNNGVVDDSQLPKDRFSAERLKGVDSTLKIQPAKLEDSAVYLCASSFRGYGYTFGSGTRLTVV.

V gene TRBV5-1 combines with J gene TRBJ1-2; D might be TRBD1 (5 bases). The germline CDR1 and CDR2 sequences are SGHRS and YFSETQ. The length of the CDR3 is 14 residues. V was pared by 1 base and J by 6 bases, with 13 bases between. Here the CDR3 DNA reads TGCGCCAGCAGCTTGAGTTCCCAGGGCGATGGCTACACCTTC. The encoded protein is CASSLSSQGDGYTF.